This TCR beta chain was found in a study of blood T cell repertoires in COVID-19 (dated by TCRdb to the early 2020s). About the investigation overall: Collaborator samples came from the United States, Italy and Spain and covered acute and convalescent phases of COVID-19. The prospective study material was composed of cDNA or gDNA derived from T cells, B-cell-depleted T cells, or PBMCs. Deeply sampled blood TCRbeta repertoires from subjects exposed to, actively infected with, or recovered from COVID-19 were included in the dataset. The repertoires were made available in a free public database intended to serve as a resource for research on the immune response to SARS-CoV-2. The samples were drawn from two sources: the first 160 participants of the ongoing ImmuneRACE study, and approximately 1,300 subjects contributed by 6 global collaborators. The sample metadata nearly always contained a de-identified subject ID, COVID-19 status, age in years and sex. Where available, HLA class I and class II types were obtained from metadata supplied by the sample provider rather than from assay-based typing.

As to this clone: Its antigen specificity is not known. Base qualities are not provided; no much larger clone lies one nucleotide away.

Participants in the prospective study were enrolled through a virtual design, were aged about 18 to 89 years, and lived in about 25 United States geographic areas. Cohort assignment in the prospective study relied on participant-reported clinical history from a screening survey and a study questionnaire. Recovered participants in ImmuneRACE Cohort 3 were defined as having two consecutive negative NP/OP PCR tests, clearance from a healthcare professional, or resolution of symptoms. In the prospective study, mobile phlebotomists collected whole blood, serum and a nasopharyngeal or oropharyngeal swab from each participant. Prospective study participants could optionally give additional blood draws and questionnaires over a roughly 2-month period. Before DNA extraction, blood samples from the prospective study were shipped at room temperature or frozen. TCRbeta CDR3 regions were amplified from genomic DNA by means of the immunoSEQ Assay, a bias-controlled multiplex PCR. Processing in the source paper ran as follows. The number of nucleated cells in each sample was estimated by amplification of reference gene primers within the assay. Sequence reads were collapsed and filtered to measure the absolute abundance of every unique TCRbeta CDR3 rearrangement. For each sample, productive Simpson clonality was calculated by taking the square root of Simpson's diversity index across productive rearrangements. TCRdb carries this immuneACCESS record with in-frame sequences only. Its versions omit some clonotypes, under half of them owing to an unresolved V gene in the studies checked, with the rest unexplained. The V and J calls and clone size come from that table; D and trimming were worked out from the DNA. Within this sample are roughly 150,000 clones, with approximately 80% of them counted one time only. Of the sample, roughly 8% falls within the top ten clones.

Overall study results and their limits: How much clinical and demographic metadata was included differed by source and by participant, and the metadata was provided uncurated.

The receptor was derived from a woman between 45 and 60 years old who had recovered from COVID-19. The source material was PBMCs or T cells enriched from blood (not recorded which).

Read as DNA, the sequence is TGTGCCAGCAGCAGCCCCAGGGGGCTTGGCTACACCTTC. It encodes CASSSPRGLGYTF. The receptor chain draws on TRBV7-3 and TRBJ1-2, with TRBD1 identical over 8 junction bases. CDR1 and CDR2 were assigned from the germline V gene as SGHTA and FQGTGA. CDR3 length: 13 amino acids, cysteine to phenylalanine. Only the CDR3 DNA is retained, 39 bases long and in frame from the first base. The germline V end is reduced by 5 bases and the J end by 7 bases; junction bases left unmatched: 6.